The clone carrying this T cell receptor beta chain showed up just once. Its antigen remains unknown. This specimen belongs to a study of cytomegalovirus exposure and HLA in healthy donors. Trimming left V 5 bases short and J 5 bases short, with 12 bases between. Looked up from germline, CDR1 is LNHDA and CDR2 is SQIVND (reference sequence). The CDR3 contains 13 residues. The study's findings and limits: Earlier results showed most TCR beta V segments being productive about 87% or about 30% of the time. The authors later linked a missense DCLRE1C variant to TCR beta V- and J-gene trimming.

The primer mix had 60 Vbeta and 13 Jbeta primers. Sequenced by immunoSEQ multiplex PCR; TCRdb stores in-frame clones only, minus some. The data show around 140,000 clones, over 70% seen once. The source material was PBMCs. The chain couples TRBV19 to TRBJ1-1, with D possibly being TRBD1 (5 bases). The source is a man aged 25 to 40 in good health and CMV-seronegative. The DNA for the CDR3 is TGTGCCAGTAGTGCGGCAAGGGGAACTGAAGCTTTCTTT. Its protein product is CASSAARGTEAFF.